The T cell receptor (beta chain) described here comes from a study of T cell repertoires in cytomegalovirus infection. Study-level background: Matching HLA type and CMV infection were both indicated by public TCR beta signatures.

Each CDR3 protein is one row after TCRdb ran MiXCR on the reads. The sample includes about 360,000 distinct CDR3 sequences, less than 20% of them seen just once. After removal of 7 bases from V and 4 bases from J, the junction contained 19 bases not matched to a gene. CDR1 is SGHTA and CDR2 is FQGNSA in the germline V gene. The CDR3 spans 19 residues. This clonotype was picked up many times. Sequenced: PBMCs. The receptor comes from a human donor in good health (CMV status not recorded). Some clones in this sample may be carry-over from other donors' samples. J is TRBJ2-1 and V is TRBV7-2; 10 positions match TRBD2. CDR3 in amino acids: CASTREVAGGRWSYNEQFF. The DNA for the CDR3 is TGTGCCAGCACCCGAGAGGTAGCGGGGGGTCGATGGTCTTACAATGAGCAGTTCTTC. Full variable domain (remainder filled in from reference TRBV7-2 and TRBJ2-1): GAGVSQSPSNKVTEKGKDVELRCDPISGHTALYWYRQSLGQGLEFLIYFQGNSAPDKSGLPSDRFSAERTGGSVSTLTIQRTQQEDSAVYLCASTREVAGGRWSYNEQFFGPGTRLTVL.